This T cell receptor beta chain was identified in a study of cytomegalovirus exposure and HLA in healthy donors. The CDR3 is 17 amino acids. Germline assignment: CDR1 SGDLS and CDR2 YYNGEE. V gave up 3 bases and J gave up 4 bases; unmatched junction bases: 10. The study's findings and limits: In a later analysis, several top co-occurrence clusters appeared linked to parvovirus B19, influenza, CMV and Epstein-Barr virus.

This clone appeared a few times. Its target is unknown. The PCR used 60 Vbeta and 13 Jbeta primers. Using immunoSEQ multiplex PCR, the repertoire was profiled, and TCRdb retains in-frame clones only, with some absent. This table holds roughly 100,000 clones, approximately 84% found once. J is TRBJ2-2 and V is TRBV9; TRBD1 matches at 9 bases. The origin of this receptor is a male donor in good health and CMV-seronegative. The sample taken for sequencing was PBMCs. The CDR3 bases are TGTGCCAGCAGCGGAACCTTGGGGACAGGGCCCACCGGGGAGCTGTTTTTT. Its translation: CASSGTLGTGPTGELFF.